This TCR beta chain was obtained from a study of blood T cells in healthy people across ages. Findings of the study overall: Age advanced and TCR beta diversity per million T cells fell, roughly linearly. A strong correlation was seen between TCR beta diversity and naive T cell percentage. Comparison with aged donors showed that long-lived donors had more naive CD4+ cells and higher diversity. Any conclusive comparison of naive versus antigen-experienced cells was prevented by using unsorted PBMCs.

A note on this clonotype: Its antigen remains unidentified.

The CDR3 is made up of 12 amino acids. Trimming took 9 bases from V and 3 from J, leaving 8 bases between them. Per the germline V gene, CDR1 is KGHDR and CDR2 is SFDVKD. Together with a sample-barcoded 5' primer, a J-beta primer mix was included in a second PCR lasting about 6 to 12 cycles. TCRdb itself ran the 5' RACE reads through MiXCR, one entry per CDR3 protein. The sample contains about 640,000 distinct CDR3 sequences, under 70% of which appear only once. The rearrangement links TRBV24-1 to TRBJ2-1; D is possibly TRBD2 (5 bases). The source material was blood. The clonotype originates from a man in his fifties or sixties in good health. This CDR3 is CATSTSYNEQFF. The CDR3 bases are TGTGCCACCTCTACTAGCTACAATGAGCAGTTCTTC.